Listed here are 22 T cell receptor beta chains from one sample, sequenced in a study of cytomegalovirus exposure and HLA in healthy donors (dated by TCRdb to the late 2010s). Library method: the immunoSEQ multiplex PCR assay. The table was pulled from immuneACCESS by TCRdb, which kept in-frame rearrangements only. Such tables lose some clones; where checked, under half of the loss comes from unresolved V genes, and the rest has no known cause. This sample comprises approximately 97,000 clones, about 94% of them detected only once. In total, the top ten clones hold 1.1% of the sample. The material sequenced was PBMCs. The receptors were sampled from a young woman in good health and CMV-seropositive.

In nucleotides, the CDR3 is TGTGCCAGCAGCTTAGTCAGCGGGAGCCGATACGAGCAGTACTTC. Its translation: CASSLVSGSRYEQYF. The chain has TRBV7-2 and TRBJ2-7; 8 bases align to TRBD2. CDR1 SGHTA and CDR2 FQGNSA come from the germline V gene. The CDR3 runs to 15 residues. V dropped 1 base and J dropped 4; count of bases not matched to a gene: 6.

The chain joins TRBV11-2 to TRBJ2-1; D is perhaps TRBD2 (6 bases). V was shortened by 4 bases and J by 8 bases, with 15 bases between the two germline ends. Germline loops: CDR1 SGHAT, CDR2 FQNNGV. The CDR3 spans 14 residues. CDR3 bases: TGTGCCAGCAGCTATAGCGGATCTGGCGATGAGCAGTTCTTC. It is translated as CASSYSGSGDEQFF.

The chain joins TRBV4-1 to TRBJ2-7, with a tentative D call TRBD2 (5 bases). V was cut by 0 bases and J by 7 bases, with 10 bases left in between. CDR1 is MGHRA and CDR2 is YSYEKL in the germline V gene. This CDR3 spans 13 amino acids. The chain's CDR3 is CASSQDMPGEQYF. CDR3 bases: TGCGCCAGCAGCCAAGATATGCCGGGGGAGCAGTACTTC.

The chain couples TRBV9 to TRBJ2-6; D possibly corresponds to TRBD1 (5 bases). This CDR3 has 21 residues. Germline CDR1 is SGDLS and CDR2 is YYNGEE. V was clipped by 0 bases and J by 4 bases, with 26 bases between them. The chain's CDR3 is CASSVATDFLGARWGANVLTF. The CDR3 DNA sequence: TGTGCCAGCAGCGTAGCTACCGATTTTTTAGGGGCGCGTTGGGGGGCCAACGTCCTGACTTTC.

The V gene is TRBV7-9, the J gene TRBJ2-1; no clear D gene. V was cut by 1 base and J by 0 bases, with 7 bases left in between. This CDR3 contains 15 residues. Looked up from germline, CDR1 is SEHNR and CDR2 is FQNEAQ (reference sequence). The CDR3 here is CASSLVRSSYNEQFF. CDR3 nucleotide sequence: TGTGCCAGCAGCTTAGTTAGGAGCTCCTACAATGAGCAGTTCTTC. Using reference TRBV7-9 and TRBJ2-1 for the parts outside the CDR3, the full variable domain is DTGVSQNPRHKITKRGQNVTFRCDPISEHNRLYWYRQTLGQGPEFLTYFQNEAQLEKSRLLSDRFSAERPKGSFSTLEIQRTEQGDSAMYLCASSLVRSSYNEQFFGPGTRLTVL.

This chain links TRBV10-3 with TRBJ2-7, with 10 bases aligning to TRBD2. V lost 5 bases and J lost 5; bases outside the gene matches: 6. Germline-derived CDR1 and CDR2 are ENHRY and SYGVKD. CDR3 size: 14 residues. The CDR3 region has the DNA TGTGCCATCAGTCTCACCGGGACTAGCGACGAGCAGTACTTC. As protein: CAISLTGTSDEQYF.

The chain uses TRBV4-2 and TRBJ2-3; 9 bases agree with TRBD2. The V segment lost 4 bases and the J segment 5 bases; nucleotides outside the gene matches: 10. The CDR3 is 16 residues long. The germline V gene has CDR1 LGHNA and CDR2 YNFKEQ. In DNA, the CDR3 is TGTGCCAGCAGCCCGAGATCGCGGGAGGGCCAAGATACGCAGTATTTT. This codes for CASSPRSREGQDTQYF.

This chain uses TRBV28 with TRBJ2-7, with 7 bases lining up with TRBD2. The CDR3 spans 15 residues. CDR1 is MDHEN, CDR2 SYDVKM, per germline. V shed 3 bases and J 0 bases; nucleotides not matched to a gene: 5. CDR3 in DNA: TGTGCCAGCAGTTTTCTTAGCGGGCCCTCCTACGAGCAGTACTTC. Its translation is CASSFLSGPSYEQYF.

The chain has TRBV5-1 and TRBJ2-5; 9 bases are shared with TRBD2. CDR1 is SGHRS and CDR2 is YFSETQ in the germline V gene. With V trimmed by 1 base and J by 1 base, 5 bases remained unmatched. The CDR3 extends over 16 amino acids. The CDR3 coding sequence is TGCGCCAGCAGCTTGAGAGGCGGGAGGGCCCAAGAGACCCAGTACTTC. Its translation is CASSLRGGRAQETQYF.

The V call is TRBV28, the J call TRBJ2-2; 10 bases fit TRBD2. The CDR3 extends over 16 amino acids. Germline CDR1 is MDHEN and CDR2 is SYDVKM. Germline trimming cut 2 bases from V and 4 bases from J; bases unmatched to any gene: 4. CDR3: CASSLLAGVGTGELFF. CDR3 in DNA: TGTGCCAGCAGTTTACTAGCGGGGGTGGGCACCGGGGAGCTGTTTTTT.

The genes are TRBV5-1 and TRBJ2-7; 7 bases align to TRBD1. CDR3 length: 14 residues. J gave up 6 bases and V 6 bases, and 12 bases lay outside the gene matches. Germline V gives CDR1 SGHRS, CDR2 YFSETQ. CDR3 sequence: CASKNTDRVSEQYF. The CDR3 DNA reads as TGCGCCAGCAAAAACACAGACAGGGTCAGCGAGCAGTACTTC.

The chain employs TRBV6-5 and TRBJ2-7; 13 bases map to TRBD2. This CDR3 contains 16 residues. Germline CDR1 and CDR2: MNHEY and SVGAGI. Losses at the gene ends were 0 bases for V and 5 bases for J; bases not matched to a gene: 4. CDR3 bases: TGTGCCAGCAGTTACTCGACTAGCGGGAGGAGACACGAGCAGTACTTC. It translates to CASSYSTSGRRHEQYF.

This chain uses TRBV15 with TRBJ2-2, with 7 bases fitting TRBD1. This CDR3 region has 15 residues. Losses at the gene ends were 1 base for V and 6 bases for J; bases not matched to a gene: 5. Germline V lookup: CDR1 LNHNV, CDR2 YYDKDF (reference sequence). CDR3 bases: TGTGCCACCAGCAGAGTAAGGGGGCGGTCCGGGGAGCTGTTTTTT. Amino acids: CATSRVRGRSGELFF.

V usage is TRBV7-2 and J usage is TRBJ2-1; TRBD2 agrees at 16 bases. V shed 7 bases, J shed 9 bases, and the junction held 9 bases outside the gene matches. The CDR3 runs to 16 residues. Germline V lookup: CDR1 SGHTA, CDR2 FQGNSA. DNA of the CDR3: TGTGCCAGCACCCCCGGCGGGACTAGCGGGAGGGGTGAGCAGTTCTTC. Translation: CASTPGGTSGRGEQFF.

V is TRBV29-1 and J is TRBJ1-1, with TRBD1 matching over 7 bases. The V segment lost 7 bases and the J segment 5 bases; nucleotides outside the gene matches: 7. The CDR3 loop spans 12 amino acids. Germline lookup yields CDR1 SQVTM and CDR2 ANQGSEA. CDR3 DNA sequence: TGCAGCGCACAGGGGTCGGCGACTGAAGCTTTCTTT. Translation: CSAQGSATEAFF.

The chain combines TRBV15 with TRBJ2-2, with D perhaps matching TRBD2 (5 bases). The CDR3 has 19 residues. Looked up from germline, CDR1 is LNHNV and CDR2 is YYDKDF (reference sequence). V was clipped by 0 bases and J by 0 bases, with 17 bases between them. As DNA, the CDR3 is TGTGCCACCAGCAGAGATCGGGCGGAGGCGTTCGCGAACACCGGGGAGCTGTTTTTT. Its protein product is CATSRDRAEAFANTGELFF.

The gene calls are TRBV11-2 and TRBJ2-5; D not certain. The germline V and J ends were trimmed by 5 bases and 2 bases, with 3 bases remaining between them. The germline V gene has CDR1 SGHAT and CDR2 FQNNGV. The CDR3 loop spans 11 amino acids. The CDR3 region has the DNA TGTGCCAGCAGCCAACAAGAGACCCAGTACTTC. The encoded protein is CASSQQETQYF.

The V gene is TRBV28, the J gene TRBJ2-1, with TRBD2 matching over 7 bases. Germline lookup yields CDR1 MDHEN and CDR2 SYDVKM. The V and J ends lost 3 bases and 7 bases, in that order; junction bases with no gene match: 21. The CDR3 runs to 19 residues. The CDR3 is CASSLLLADRREAGNEQFF. The CDR3, as DNA: TGTGCCAGCAGTTTGCTTCTAGCGGATCGGAGGGAGGCGGGGAATGAGCAGTTCTTC.

The chain links TRBV6-1 to TRBJ2-7; perhaps TRBD2 as D (6 bases). Deletions cut 4 bases from V and 3 bases from J, with 22 bases between. The CDR3 length is 17 residues. Germline CDR1 MNHNS, CDR2 SASEGT. The CDR3 protein is CASSALARGSPNYEQYF. CDR3 DNA sequence: TGTGCCAGCAGTGCACTCGCGCGGGGCAGCCCGAACTACGAGCAGTACTTC.

This clone was recorded a few times. The chain is built from TRBV5-6 and TRBJ2-1, with D uncertain. CDR3 size: 15 residues. Trimming shortened V by 4 bases and J by 2 bases, and 13 bases separated the two germline ends. Germline CDR1 reads SGHDT; CDR2 reads YYEEEE. The CDR3 region is CASSGEQRPYNEQFF. For the CDR3, the DNA is TGTGCCAGCAGCGGAGAGCAGAGACCCTACAATGAGCAGTTCTTC.

CDR3 DNA: TGTGCCAGCAGGAACTCCGGGACAGAGAGCCGAGCTAACTATGGCTACACCTTC. Its translation: CASRNSGTESRANYGYTF. The gene calls are TRBV2 and TRBJ1-2; 7 nucleotides align to TRBD1. The length of the CDR3 is 18 residues. From germline, CDR1 is SNHLY and CDR2 FYNNEI. Trimming at V came to 6 bases and at J to 0 bases, leaving 16 bases not matched to a gene.

The V gene is TRBV28, the J gene TRBJ2-1, with 7 nucleotides matching TRBD2. After removal of 7 bases from V and 4 bases from J, the junction contained 7 bases not matched to a gene. This CDR3 has 14 residues. The germline V gene encodes CDR1 MDHEN and CDR2 SYDVKM. CDR3 loop: CASKSGTTYNEQFF. CDR3 nucleotide sequence: TGTGCCAGCAAGTCCGGGACTACATACAATGAGCAGTTCTTC.